What follows is one TCR beta chain and its context. This clone's antigen is unknown. Base qualities are not at hand, and no much larger clone is one base apart. The cohort was made up of hundreds of healthy bone marrow donors. At the time of sampling, all cohort members were nominally healthy, though unrecorded immune exposures were likely present. The donor tested CMV seronegative and was one of the 352 seronegative cohort members. Each donor provided a peripheral blood sample, and peripheral blood mononuclear cells were used for TCR beta sequencing. The Qiagen DNeasy Blood Extraction Kit was used to extract genomic DNA from the blood cell samples. CDR1 and CDR2, looked up from the germline V gene, are LGHNA and YNFKEQ. The CDR3 runs 15 residues from the cysteine to the phenylalanine. Of the read, only the CDR3 DNA is kept; its 45 bases are in frame from base 1. The germline ends are 10 bases apart after V is trimmed by 0 bases and J by 2 bases.

These data are taken from a study of cytomegalovirus exposure and HLA in healthy donors (dated by TCRdb to about 2017). For the study in its entirety: According to an earlier analysis of a few hundred of the donors, 200 million or so T cells yielded over 100 million unique TCR beta sequences and more than 250 Gb of sequence data. Donor age, sex, ethnicity and CMV serostatus were compiled together with the repertoire data. Rather than using new phenotypic data, the later analysis identified candidate immune exposures from TCR beta sequences and from how often those sequences occurred across donors. A later genetic analysis took genome-wide SNP genotypes for about 65% of the 666 donors and used that subset as a discovery cohort. The aim of the study was to test whether cataloging public T cell receptors could identify signatures of past pathogen exposure. To study patterns of TCR occurrence, a later analysis re-analyzed previously published TCR beta repertoires from 500 to 850 donors and added high-resolution HLA genotyping. Among 398 genotyped donors of the cohort, an average of roughly 230,000 unique TCR beta nucleotide sequences was sequenced per donor, of which 15% to 20% were non-productive. Both class I and class II loci were covered by HLA typing, at four-digit resolution. Approximately 310 gigabases of sequencing data and tens of millions of unique TCR sequences were included in an early release covering several hundred HLA-typed donors. Every repertoire in the discovery cohort had been generated on one and the same sequencing platform. Using immunosequencing, the study profiled T cell repertoires from 550 to 750 subjects and related those repertoires to cytomegalovirus serostatus. High-throughput TCR immunosequencing, statistical association of individual TCRs with disease status, and machine learning were combined to predict cytomegalovirus infection status. A separate validation cohort of about 110 different subjects was used in addition to the 666-subject first cohort. Of the approximately 400 genotyped donors, approximately 80% fell in the genetic ancestry cluster associated with self-reported Caucasian donors. Typing coverage differed by locus: A, B, C, DRB1 and DQB1 were typed in roughly 620-640 donors, DQA1 in about 500, DPA1 in around 610, and DPB1 in around 440. To decide whether each TCR beta V gene segment behaved as functional or pseudogenic, an earlier analysis of approximately 590 of the donors relied on high-throughput TCR beta sequencing. About five DR-DQ haplotypes were handled as single units for association and clustering, since linkage in the cohort was strong.

What the research found in general, with its limitations: HLA typing was unavailable for some donors at each locus, so association tests used only the typed subset. A further reported finding was that TCR beta sequences accurately predicted the HLA-A and HLA-B alleles for most subjects in the first cohort. Linkage disequilibrium might explain the correlated functional status among segregating V segments, but an unknown experimental factor could not be excluded. A cluster of highly shared sequence variants was judged likely to represent a technical artifact of the sequencing pipeline. An earlier analysis of approximately 500 of the donors showed that most TCR beta V segments appeared in productive rearrangements either about 90% or about 30% of the time, which broadly matched IMGT annotations. Strong co-occurrence of HLA alleles, especially DR and DQ, made assigning TCR associations to individual alleles difficult. According to a later analysis, parvovirus B19, influenza, CMV and Epstein-Barr virus appeared linked to several top co-occurrence clusters. The study listed around 160 TCR beta chains as associated with cytomegalovirus. Most TCR sequences were observed very rarely across donors, whereas some public TCRs were present in many individuals. Only TCR beta chains were sequenced in this cohort, and the absence of alpha or paired-chain data limited detectable features. The presence/absence analyses assumed that sequencing depth was roughly uniform across donors, and that assumption may not be true. In a later analysis, HLA-associated TCR beta chains were found to be more clonally expanded and to have lower generation probabilities than equally common non-associated chains. A later genetic analysis reported fewer N-insertions in productive TCRs among donors in an Asian-associated ancestry cluster than the roughly 720-donor mean. In vitro tests confirmed that a few of the cytomegalovirus-associated TCR beta chains recognize cytomegalovirus antigens. Some IMGT-functional V segments, including TRBV6-2 and TRBV6-3, could not be distinguished by the 87-base-pair reads and were therefore excluded. In a later analysis, most CMV-associated TCR beta chains were found to appear HLA-restricted, with HLA associations seemingly driven largely by CMV exposure. Specific HLA alleles were associated with roughly 17,000 TCR beta sequences at a false discovery rate of 0.05 in a later analysis. The classifier was reported to diagnose cytomegalovirus status with high specificity and sensitivity in both the original cohort and the validation cohort. According to a later analysis, TCR association rates differed among HLA loci, with DRB1 alleles showing the most associated TCRs and HLA-C alleles showing the fewest. It was suggested by the authors that the approach could potentially be generalized to other disease states and immunological phenotypes. In a later genetic analysis, a missense DCLRE1C variant was associated with V-gene and J-gene trimming of TCR beta chains, and the association was replicated in an independent cohort. The only immune exposure information available for the cohort was CMV serostatus. Because counts were too low, around 18 rarely observed V segments, including chromosome 9 orphons, were left out of the earlier analysis of over 550 of the donors.

The library was obtained by the immunoSEQ multiplex PCR assay. The multiplex PCR relied on a mix of 60 forward primers for TCR Vbeta segments and 13 reverse primers for TCR Jbeta segments. The CDR3 region of rearranged TCR beta genes was amplified from genomic DNA by a multiplex PCR assay. On the Illumina HiSeq System, the amplified TCR beta libraries were sequenced as 87-base-pair reads. The study's own analysis went as follows. In a later analysis, some 80 million unique TCR beta chains were counted across the approximately 640 repertoires, and around 10 million of these chains were shared by at least two donors. To remove PCR and sequencing errors, raw reads were error-corrected and collapsed into unique sequences using a nearest-neighbor algorithm that merged closely related sequences. To assign V, D and J gene segments, CDR3 sequences were aligned to IMGT reference sequences. For a sequence to be retained, a match of at least six nucleotides was required to both a V gene segment and a J gene segment. Rearrangements were classified as productive when the CDR3 lacked stop codons and remained in frame with V and J, and all other rearrangements were classified as non-productive. Following IMGT convention, CDR3 was defined as the stretch from the second conserved V-encoded cysteine up to the conserved J-encoded phenylalanine. The earlier analysis of some 600 of the donors excluded sequences that lacked an unambiguous match to a single V gene segment. In an earlier analysis of approximately 590 of the donors, a V segment was called functional when productive rearrangements were above 56.7%, and segregating when the standard deviation between donors exceeded 5%. A statistical classification framework was developed to diagnose cytomegalovirus status using the catalog of TCR beta chain sequences. In a later analysis, TCR nucleotide sequences were compared against IMGT/GENE-DB human TR gene sequences so that V and J genes could be assigned. In a later analysis, CDR3 sequences and most-parsimonious VDJ recombination scenarios were assigned using the TCRdist pipeline. In a later analysis, each TCR beta chain was defined by its CDR3 amino acid sequence together with its V-gene family, and reads lacking a unique V-gene family were excluded. As a way to deal with suspected cross-contamination and a sequencing artifact, a later analysis dropped over 550 nucleotide sequences that were highly shared and had low generation probability. In a later analysis, a clonal expansion index was calculated for each public chain from normalized within-repertoire ranks of inferred template counts. Generation probabilities in a later analysis came from a VDJ recombination model fitted to out-of-frame rearrangements, and those results were checked against IGoR. A later analysis scored TCR-TCR, TCR-HLA and TCR-CMV co-occurrence with hypergeometric tests, applying a repertoire-size bias correction to TCR pairs. To estimate false discovery rates, a later analysis permuted the HLA or CMV assignments 20 times. In a later analysis, co-occurring TCRs were grouped using DBSCAN, and TCRdist sequence similarity was added for clustering within HLA-allele-positive subsets. Co-occurrence clustering excluded repertoires with fewer than 30,000 or more than 120,000 public chains, plus five with anomalous nucleotide sharing. TCRdb took this table from immuneACCESS and kept in-frame rearrangements with V and J called. Such tables lack part of the clones; where checked against another copy, unresolved V genes explain under half of the gap, and the rest is unexplained. That table supplies the V and J calls and clone size; D and trimming were determined from the DNA. In all, the sample holds 150,000 to 200,000 clones, and 70% to 80% of those were seen once. The top ten clonotypes cover roughly 1% of the sample.

The sequencing sample was made of PBMCs. The V gene is TRBV4-2 and the J gene is TRBJ1-2; perhaps TRBD1 is the D gene, with 5 bases matching. The TCR comes from a woman aged 40 to 50 in good health and CMV-seronegative. The nucleotide sequence is given as TGTGCCAGCAGCCAAGATCAGGGAGGCAACTATGGCTACACCTTC. Its product reads: CASSQDQGGNYGYTF.